These 13 T cell receptor beta chains were sequenced from one sample in a study of blood T cell repertoires in COVID-19. Profiled with immunoSEQ multiplex PCR; TCRdb holds only in-frame clones, not every one. The sample holds about 140,000 clones; 75% to 90% are singletons and the top ten take about 1.7%. Specimen: peripheral blood. The receptors were gathered from a woman aged 50 to 60 with acute or convalescent COVID-19.

The J gene is TRBJ2-1, the V gene TRBV11-3; a weak D match, TRBD1 (5 bases). This CDR3 comprises 13 residues. Germline-derived CDR1 and CDR2 are SGHNT and YENEEA. Trimming took off 4 bases at V and 6 bases at J, with 10 bases between the two ends. CDR3 bases: TGTGCCAGCAGCTGGGGCCTGTCCAATGAGCAGTTCTTC. Amino acids: CASSWGLSNEQFF.

The V and J genes are TRBV12-3 or TRBV12-4 and TRBJ1-2; D is perhaps TRBD1 (5 bases). This CDR3 region has 11 residues. V was shortened by 3 bases and J by 8 bases, with 7 bases between the two germline ends. The CDR3 region is CASSFGHGYTF. As DNA, the CDR3 is TGTGCCAGCAGTTTCGGACACGGCTACACCTTC.

DNA of the CDR3: TGTGCCAGCACCAAGGACAGGGCGTCGAGGTCACCCCTCCACTTT. This encodes CASTKDRASRSPLHF. V usage is TRBV7-9 and J usage is TRBJ1-6; 8 positions agree with TRBD1. The trim removed 7 bases at V and 10 bases at J, leaving 12 bases unmatched. This CDR3 contains 15 residues. Looked up from germline, CDR1 is SEHNR and CDR2 is FQNEAQ (reference sequence). The full variable domain, its missing parts supplied by reference TRBV7-9 and TRBJ1-6, is DTGVSQNPRHKITKRGQNVTFRCDPISEHNRLYWYRQTLGQGPEFLTYFQNEAQLEKSRLLSDRFSAERPKGSFSTLEIQRTEQGDSAMYLCASTKDRASRSPLHFGNGTRLTVT.

V usage is TRBV3-1 (or the pseudogene TRBV3-2) and J usage is TRBJ2-5; D may be TRBD1 (6 bases). V was shortened by 1 base and J by 3 bases, with 15 bases between the two germline ends. Germline loops: CDR1 LGHDT, CDR2 YNNKEL (reference sequence). The CDR3 is made up of 16 amino acids. Here the CDR3 reads CASSQVPEDSKETQYF. The CDR3 DNA sequence: TGTGCCAGCAGCCAAGTGCCCGAGGACAGCAAAGAGACCCAGTACTTC.

This chain joins TRBV7-3 and TRBJ1-3; maybe TRBD1 (5 bases). CDR1 and CDR2 from the germline V gene are SGHTA and FQGTGA. The V and J ends lost 5 bases and 3 bases respectively, with 14 bases between them. This CDR3 is 15 amino acids long. The CDR3 nucleotides are TGTGCCAGCAGCCCCGGTGGGGGAGGTGGAAACACCATATATTTT. Protein product: CASSPGGGGGNTIYF.

The CDR3 coding sequence is TGTGCCTGGGCCCCCTTGGCATACTACGAGCAGTACTTC. Residues: CAWAPLAYYEQYF. The rearrangement links TRBV30 to TRBJ2-7; the D is unclear. The CDR3 has 13 residues. The germline V gene has CDR1 GTSNPN and CDR2 SVGIG (reference sequence). V was shortened by 5 bases and J by 3 bases, with 14 bases between the two germline ends.

Regarding this clone: The same CDR3 is also encoded by other DNA sequences in this sample. V and J are TRBV9 and TRBJ1-2; 8 nucleotides agree with TRBD1. The CDR3 runs 14 residues. V gave up 2 bases and J gave up 4 bases; unmatched junction bases: 4. Looked up from germline, CDR1 is SGDLS and CDR2 is YYNGEE. CDR3 region: CASSVGQGTYGYTF. For the CDR3, the DNA is TGTGCCAGCAGCGTTGGACAGGGAACCTATGGCTACACCTTC.

V gene TRBV18 combines with J gene TRBJ1-1, with a possible D match to TRBD1 (5 bases). The V gene's germline CDR1 is KGHSH and CDR2 LQKENI. The germline V and J ends were trimmed by 3 bases and 3 bases, with 8 bases remaining between them. CDR3 size: 13 residues. The CDR3: CASSPRGDTEAFF. In nucleotides, the CDR3 is TGTGCCAGCTCACCGCGGGGGGACACTGAAGCTTTCTTT.

The CDR3 region has the DNA TGTGCCAGCAGACCCGACAGGGACACCGGGGAGCTGTTTTTT. Its protein is CASRPDRDTGELFF. This chain connects TRBV7-3 to TRBJ2-2; 7 bases are a match to TRBD1. Germline values: CDR1 SGHTA, CDR2 FQGTGA. The trim removed 6 bases at V and 3 bases at J, leaving 4 bases unmatched. The length of the CDR3 is 14 residues.

The rearrangement joins TRBV9 to TRBJ2-3, with 15 bases matching TRBD2. Germline V CDR1 and CDR2: SGDLS, YYNGEE. J gave up 3 bases and V 4 bases, and 3 bases lay outside the gene matches. The CDR3 is 16 residues long. The CDR3, as DNA: TGTGCCAGCAGCTCCGGGACTAGCGGGAGGACAGATACGCAGTATTTT. It encodes CASSSGTSGRTDTQYF.

J is TRBJ2-1 and V is TRBV7-3, with 7 bases that match TRBD1. After removal of 3 bases from V and 9 bases from J, the junction contained 5 bases not matched to a gene. Germline CDR1 reads SGHTA; CDR2 reads FQGTGA. The CDR3 has 13 amino acids. The CDR3 sequence is CASSFGQVREQFF. DNA for the CDR3: TGTGCCAGCAGCTTCGGACAGGTTCGTGAGCAGTTCTTC.

J is TRBJ2-7 and V is TRBV9; D possibly corresponds to TRBD1 (5 bases). Trimming took off 1 base at V and 3 bases at J, with 8 bases between the two ends. The V gene's germline CDR1 is SGDLS and CDR2 YYNGEE. This CDR3 region has 13 residues. The CDR3 is CASSVQGGYEQYF. The CDR3 DNA follows: TGTGCCAGCAGCGTACAGGGCGGCTACGAGCAGTACTTC.

The J gene is TRBJ2-7, the V gene TRBV19; 7 nucleotides agree with TRBD1. From germline, CDR1 is LNHDA and CDR2 SQIVND (reference sequence). The junction had 8 bases not matched to a gene; V was cut back by 2 bases and J by 4 bases. This CDR3 contains 15 residues. This CDR3 is CASSIFTGVGYEQYF. The CDR3 bases are TGTGCCAGTAGTATATTCACAGGGGTCGGTTACGAGCAGTACTTC.